These T cell receptor beta chains were read from a single sample in a study of PD-1 blockade in classical Hodgkin lymphoma. Generated by immunoSEQ multiplex PCR, the TCRdb table keeps only in-frame clones and is missing some. The sample has 46,000 or so clones, 88% seen once. Source: peripheral blood mononuclear cells (PBMCs), taken at baseline. The receptor source for this set is a human donor with classical Hodgkin lymphoma. CDR3s include the opening cysteine and the closing phenylalanine or tryptophan. A D gene is named only where the DNA matches it firmly. Size is stated for part of the rows, as once, few or many counts, or as a class when the clone is expanded.

CDR3	DNA	V	J	D	size
CASSEGGPGTGGNEQFF	TGTGCCAGCAGTGAAGGGGGGCCCGGGACAGGGGGCAATGAGCAGTTCTTC	TRBV6-1	TRBJ2-1	TRBD1	NA
CASSRGANEKLFF	TGTGCCAGCAGTCGGGGGGCTAATGAAAAACTGTTTTTT	TRBV6-4	TRBJ1-4	NA	once
CASSNRGYTDTQYF	TGTGCCAGCAGTAACAGGGGTTACACAGATACGCAGTATTTT	TRBV27	TRBJ2-3	TRBD1	NA
CASSEAGGPYNEQFF	TGTGCCAGCAGTGAGGCAGGGGGCCCCTACAATGAGCAGTTCTTC	TRBV2	TRBJ2-1	TRBD1	NA
CASSFEQGLPEGYTF	TGTGCCAGCAGCTTTGAACAGGGGCTGCCAGAGGGCTACACCTTC	TRBV6-4	TRBJ1-2	TRBD1	NA
CASSIVAGTYEQYF	TGTGCCAGTAGTATCGTCGCCGGTACCTACGAGCAGTACTTC	TRBV19	TRBJ2-7	NA	NA
CASSPRGSGGGHQETQYF	TGTGCCAGCAGCCCCCGGGGTAGCGGGGGGGGTCACCAAGAGACCCAGTACTTC	TRBV4-2	TRBJ2-5	TRBD2	once
CASSQSGPGNTIYF	TGTGCCAGCTCACAGTCCGGGCCAGGAAACACCATATATTTT	TRBV18	TRBJ1-3	NA	NA
CAIKGTEGPYNSPLHF	TGTGCCATCAAAGGGACAGAAGGCCCATATAATTCACCCCTCCACTTT	TRBV10-3	TRBJ1-6	TRBD1	NA
CASTLGLAANTGELFF	TGTGCCAGCACCTTGGGACTAGCGGCGAACACCGGGGAGCTGTTTTTT	TRBV27	TRBJ2-2	TRBD2	NA
CASTLQSYNEQFF	TGTGCCAGCACACTCCAGTCTTACAATGAGCAGTTCTTC	TRBV25-1	TRBJ2-1	NA	NA
CSTLFGLFYTF	TGCAGTACCTTATTCGGGCTCTTCTACACCTTC	TRBV20-1	TRBJ1-2	NA	once
CARPEAFF	TGCGCACGACCTGAAGCTTTCTTT	TRBV6-1	TRBJ1-1	NA	NA
CASSLEGFYEQYF	TGTGCCAGCAGCTTAGAGGGTTTCTACGAGCAGTACTTC	TRBV7-2	TRBJ2-7	NA	NA
CASSLEHSYEQYF	TGTGCCAGCAGCTTAGAGCATAGCTACGAGCAGTACTTC	TRBV7-6	TRBJ2-7	NA	NA
CASSVSGRGYNSPLHF	TGTGCCAGCAGTGTTTCAGGGAGGGGCTATAATTCACCCCTCCACTTT	TRBV28	TRBJ1-6	NA	NA
CASRQGLAAAYEQYF	TGTGCCAGCAGACAGGGACTAGCAGCAGCCTACGAGCAGTACTTC	TRBV11-2	TRBJ2-7	TRBD2	NA
CASSLSGNYGYTF	TGTGCCAGCAGCTTATCAGGAAACTATGGCTACACCTTC	TRBV11-1	TRBJ1-2	NA	NA
CASSFQGWETQYF	TGCGCCAGCAGCTTTCAGGGATGGGAGACCCAGTACTTC	TRBV5-1	TRBJ2-5	NA	NA
CASSVTSGGPTDTQYF	TGTGCCAGCAGCGTGACTAGCGGGGGACCCACAGATACGCAGTATTTT	TRBV7-2	TRBJ2-3	TRBD2	NA
CASSDDRGDEQFF	TGTGCCAGCAGTGACGACAGAGGGGATGAGCAGTTCTTC	TRBV6-4	TRBJ2-1	NA	NA
CASSQQGEGYGYTF	TGTGCCAGCAGCCAACAGGGAGAAGGGTATGGCTACACCTTC	TRBV13	TRBJ1-2	NA	NA
CATSRERLGNTIYF	TGTGCCACCAGCAGAGAGCGATTAGGAAACACCATATATTTT	TRBV15	TRBJ1-3	NA	once
CASSLGGSEQYF	TGTGCCAGCAGCTTAGGGGGGTCCGAGCAGTACTTC	TRBV11-2	TRBJ2-7	NA	NA
CASSPLLAGVRSYNEQFF	TGTGCCAGCAGCCCTCTACTAGCGGGAGTCCGCTCCTACAATGAGCAGTTCTTC	TRBV5-4	TRBJ2-1	TRBD2	NA
CASSLRAGDYNYGYTF	TGTGCCAGCAGCTTAAGGGCAGGGGACTATAACTATGGCTACACCTTC	TRBV11-2	TRBJ1-2	NA	NA
CASSVGPQPQRVGTDTQYF	TGTGCCAGCAGCGTAGGTCCTCAGCCACAAAGAGTAGGTACAGATACGCAGTATTTT	TRBV9	TRBJ2-3	NA	NA
CASRRTRQHTYEQYF	TGTGCCAGCAGACGAACTCGGCAGCACACCTACGAGCAGTACTTC	TRBV6-5	TRBJ2-7	NA	NA
CASSLTSGYEQYF	TGTGCCAGCAGCTTAACTAGCGGCTACGAGCAGTACTTC	TRBV13	TRBJ2-7	TRBD2	NA
CASSLGQGDRYEQYF	TGTGCCAGCAGCTTGGGACAGGGGGATAGGTACGAGCAGTACTTC	TRBV7-9	TRBJ2-7	TRBD1	NA
CASSYTPPSGNYEQYF	TGTGCCAGCAGTTATACCCCCCCTAGCGGGAACTACGAGCAGTACTTC	TRBV27	TRBJ2-7	TRBD2	NA